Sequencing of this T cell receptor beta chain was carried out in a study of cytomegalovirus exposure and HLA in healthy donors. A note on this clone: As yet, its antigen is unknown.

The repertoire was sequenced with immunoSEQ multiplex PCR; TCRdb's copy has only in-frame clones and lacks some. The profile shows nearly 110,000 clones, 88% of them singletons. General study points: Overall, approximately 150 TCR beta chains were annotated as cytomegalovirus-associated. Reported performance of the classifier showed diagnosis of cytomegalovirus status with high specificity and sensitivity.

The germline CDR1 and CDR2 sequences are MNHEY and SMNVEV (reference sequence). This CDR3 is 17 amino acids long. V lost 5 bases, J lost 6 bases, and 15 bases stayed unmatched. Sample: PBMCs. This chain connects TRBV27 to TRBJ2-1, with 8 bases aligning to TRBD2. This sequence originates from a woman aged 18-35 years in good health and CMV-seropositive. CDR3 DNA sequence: TGTGCCAGCAGTCGTACCCCGAGCGGGGGCGGGGGCAATGAGCAGTTCTTC. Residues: CASSRTPSGGGGNEQFF.